This T cell receptor (beta chain) stems from a study of cytomegalovirus exposure and HLA in healthy donors. Overall study: An early release of data contained approximately 85 million unique TCRs, which came from HLA-typed donors.

The PCR contained 60 Vbeta and 13 Jbeta primers. Clones were sequenced by immunoSEQ multiplex PCR, and TCRdb holds only the in-frame ones, with some missing. Among 110,000 or so clones, around 70% were seen once, and the ten largest hold 3.5% to 5%. Trimming at V came to 6 bases and at J to 7 bases, leaving 12 bases not matched to a gene. The CDR3 is 15 residues long. Germline V CDR1 and CDR2: LNHDA, SQIVND (reference sequence). The chain joins TRBV19 to TRBJ2-1, with 7 bases matching TRBD2. Sequencing was performed on PBMCs. This TCR was recovered from a woman in her 40s in good health and CMV-seropositive. Here the CDR3 reads CASREGPSGLNEQFF. The CDR3 region has the DNA TGTGCCAGTAGGGAGGGGCCTAGCGGATTGAATGAGCAGTTCTTC.